This TCR beta chain was retrieved from a study of cytomegalovirus exposure and HLA in healthy donors. The study ran its PCR with 60 Vbeta and 13 Jbeta primers. Sequenced by immunoSEQ multiplex PCR; TCRdb stores in-frame clones only, minus some. Of 85,000 to 100,000 clones listed, about two thirds are singletons. V lost 7 bases, J lost 9 bases, and 7 bases stayed unmatched. There are 14 residues in the CDR3. Germline V gene lookup returns CDR1 SNHLY and CDR2 FYNNEI. The V and J genes are TRBV2 and TRBJ2-1; 12 bases line up with TRBD2. What was sequenced was PBMCs. The TCR comes from a man aged 45-65 years in good health and CMV-seronegative. CDR3 sequence (DNA): TGTGCCAGCAACCCTCTAGCGGGAGGGCCTGAGCAGTTCTTC. Amino acids: CASNPLAGGPEQFF.